This T cell receptor beta chain was captured by sequencing in a study of T cells in severe cutaneous drug reactions (dated by TCRdb to between 2017 and 2020). Concerning the study at large: Recruitment took place between the early 2010s and the late 2010s, drawing patients from Taiwan, Thailand and a European registry network. Only patients with a probable or definite SJS/TEN or DRESS diagnosis by RegiSCAR criteria were enrolled. Assignment of the culprit drug relied on both the Naranjo algorithm and the ALDEN drug causality algorithm. Blister fluids/cells, PBMC and other biological samples were taken from patients in the acute stage or the recovery stage. The study paired bulk TCR sequencing with single-cell sequencing, quantitative PCR validation, functional assays and transgenic mouse experiments. To build the libraries, iRepertoire multiplex PCR was used, and the authors pointed to a comparison in which iRepertoire and 5' RACE methods, with or without UMI, captured abundant clonotypes similarly.

Sequenced donors were patients with carbamazepine-induced Stevens-Johnson syndrome or toxic epidermal necrolysis (CBZ-SJS/TEN). Peripheral blood repertoires were obtained from CBZ-SJS/TEN patients of Han Chinese (roughly five) and European (six) origin. Next-generation sequencing was used to profile the T cell receptor repertoires of patients with drug-induced severe cutaneous adverse reactions in a search for drug-specific clonotypes. The RNA source was either peripheral blood mononuclear cells or blister cells from skin lesions. What the research found in general, with its limitations: A strong increase in TRBV12-4 usage was observed in CBZ-SJS/TEN patients, with averages of about 29% in blister cells and 4.5% to 5.5% in PBMC. Whether the public TCR generalizes to SJS/TEN caused by other drugs was noted by the authors as still needing further study. All seven CBZ-SJS/TEN blister samples contained a public TCRbeta CDR3 (mean approximately 13%), which was undetectable or scarce in tolerant-control and healthy-donor PBMC.

For both bulk and single-cell sequencing, libraries were prepared with the iRepertoire multiplex PCR system using TCR subtype-specific primers. Bulk TCR beta libraries were generated by multiplex PCR with primers targeting V, D and J gene regions. Bulk TCR library preparation used roughly 90-550 ng of RNA per sample as input. Bulk TCR beta amplicons were sequenced on an Illumina MiSeq. The authors' analysis ran thus. Sample misassignments and low-quality sequencing reads were removed through quality control steps. CDR3 was defined as the amino acids lying between the Y[YFLI]C motif of the V-gene and the [FW]GXGT motif of the J-segment. CDR3 clonotypes and TRBV and TRBJ gene assignments were based on the IMGT database. TRBV expression in each sample was normalized to the mean of the same gene in PBMC from 44 healthy donors. After the reads were reprocessed by TCRdb, one entry was made per CDR3 protein sequence, with no DNA. TCRdb assigned the V and J calls; the authors' analysis was not used. The table kept for this sample lists approximately 310 distinct CDR3 sequences. Clones ranked in the top ten supply roughly 28% of the sample.

CDR1 LNHDA and CDR2 SQIVND are derived from the germline V gene (reference sequence). Counted from cysteine to phenylalanine, this CDR3 has 12 amino acids. The entry carries no DNA sequence. By frequency, this clonotype is large (0.1 to 1%), with no count recorded. Its antigen has not been determined. The sequence links TRBV19 to TRBJ2-1. The specimen was PBMCs. The source is a human donor with Stevens-Johnson syndrome, a severe cutaneous drug reaction. This receptor carries the CDR3 CASRTSDNEQFF. Reference TRBV19 and TRBJ2-1 genes cover what lies past the CDR3, so the full variable domain is DGGITQSPKYLFRKEGQNVTLSCEQNLNHDAMYWYRQDPGQGLRLIYYSQIVNDFQKGDIAEGYSVSREKKESFPLTVTSAQKNPTAFYLCASRTSDNEQFFGPGTRLTVL.